The 9 T cell receptor beta chains given below trace back to one sample, sequenced in a study of beta chain features in type 1 diabetes. Since all of the isolated RNA was reverse transcribed, expressed TCRB transcripts were what got sequenced. Using immunoSEQ multiplex PCR, the repertoire was profiled, and TCRdb retains in-frame clones only, with some absent. The data hold approximately 150,000 clones, with about 13% observed a single time. These receptors' targets are unknown. Findings and caveats of the study: A moderate, significant TCRB CDR3 shortening appeared in type 1 diabetes across four CD4+ subsets.

The specimen sequenced was central memory CD4+ T cells from blood. Receptor source: a man between 18 and 35 years old with type 1 diabetes.

The chain links TRBV7-9 to TRBJ2-1; 7 nucleotides line up with TRBD2. Germline V gives CDR1 SEHNR, CDR2 FQNEAQ (reference sequence). V was clipped by 0 bases and J by 6 bases; unmatched bases: 5. The CDR3 consists of 15 residues. The CDR3 DNA is TGTGCCAGCAGCTTAGCCGGGACTAACATCAATGAGCAGTTCTTC. This gives the protein CASSLAGTNINEQFF.

The chain couples TRBV28 to TRBJ1-2; a weak D match, TRBD1 (5 bases). This CDR3 has 14 residues. Trimming took 2 bases from V and 6 from J, leaving 13 bases between them. CDR1 MDHEN and CDR2 SYDVKM come from the germline V gene. Here the CDR3 reads CASSLGGPRNGYTF. Written as DNA, the CDR3 is TGTGCCAGCAGTTTAGGGGGTCCGAGAAATGGCTACACCTTC.

The chain employs TRBV18 and TRBJ1-2; D is possibly TRBD1 (5 bases). CDR1 and CDR2 from the germline V gene are KGHSH and LQKENI. The V and J ends lost 3 bases and 6 bases respectively, with 20 bases between them. This CDR3 has 16 residues. CDR3 residues: CASSPGLQNKGHGYTF. The CDR3, as DNA: TGTGCCAGCTCACCGGGTCTTCAAAACAAGGGGCATGGCTACACCTTC.

The gene calls are TRBV28 and TRBJ2-5; D is uncertain. TRBJ2-7 matches the DNA end more closely, so the J call is doubtful. Germline CDR1 reads MDHEN; CDR2 reads SYDVKM. The CDR3 runs to 15 residues. As DNA, the CDR3 is TGTGCCAGCCGTACTGTCGCGGATCGGTCCTACGAGCAGTACTTC. This sequence encodes CASRTVADRSYEQYF.

The chain combines TRBV2 with TRBJ1-2; the match to TRBD1 covers 8 bases. This CDR3 spans 14 amino acids. Trimming cost V 0 bases and J 13 bases; bases outside gene matches: 10. Looked up from germline, CDR1 is SNHLY and CDR2 is FYNNEI. CDR3 sequence: CASSEARGYRGFTF. Written as DNA, the CDR3 is TGTGCCAGCAGTGAAGCGCGGGGCTACAGGGGGTTCACCTTC.

The chain employs TRBV9 and TRBJ1-2; maybe TRBD1 (6 bases). The CDR3 contains 13 residues. Germline-derived CDR1 and CDR2 are SGDLS and YYNGEE. V was pared by 3 bases and J by 7 bases, with 13 bases between. This chain's CDR3 is CASSALQGSGYTF. The CDR3 coding sequence is TGTGCCAGCAGCGCACTACAGGGCTCTGGCTACACCTTC. The full variable domain, its missing parts supplied by reference TRBV9 and TRBJ1-2, is DSGVTQTPKHLITATGQRVTLRCSPRSGDLSVYWYQQSLDQGLQFLIQYYNGEERAKGNILERFSAQQFPDLHSELNLSSLELGDSALYFCASSALQGSGYTFGSGTRLTVV.

The chain links TRBV6-1 to TRBJ1-2, with 8 bases that match TRBD1. Germline V gene sequence: CDR1 MNHNS, CDR2 SASEGT. CDR3 length: 14 residues. Germline trimming cut 7 bases from V and 6 bases from J; bases unmatched to any gene: 10. The CDR3 nucleotides read TGTGCCAGCAACGGAGGACAGGGAGAGGATGGCTACACCTTC. Encoded protein: CASNGGQGEDGYTF.

This chain uses TRBV6-5 with TRBJ2-1; 12 positions match TRBD2. The CDR3 runs 16 residues. Germline CDR1 and CDR2: MNHEY and SVGAGI. Trimming at V came to 2 bases and at J to 7 bases, leaving 6 bases not matched to a gene. CDR3 nucleotides: TGTGCCAGCAGTTACCTAGCGGGGGGGAAAGGGAATGAGCAGTTCTTC. Encoded protein: CASSYLAGGKGNEQFF.

This clone was observed a handful of times. The rearrangement links TRBV11-3 to TRBJ2-3; maybe TRBD2 (6 bases). Looked up from germline, CDR1 is SGHNT and CDR2 is YENEEA. The CDR3 has 14 amino acids. The V and J ends lost 6 bases and 7 bases respectively, with 17 bases between them. The CDR3 sequence is CASRSGVEVNTQYF. CDR3 coding DNA: TGTGCCAGCAGGTCGGGGGTTGAGGTGAATACGCAGTATTTT.